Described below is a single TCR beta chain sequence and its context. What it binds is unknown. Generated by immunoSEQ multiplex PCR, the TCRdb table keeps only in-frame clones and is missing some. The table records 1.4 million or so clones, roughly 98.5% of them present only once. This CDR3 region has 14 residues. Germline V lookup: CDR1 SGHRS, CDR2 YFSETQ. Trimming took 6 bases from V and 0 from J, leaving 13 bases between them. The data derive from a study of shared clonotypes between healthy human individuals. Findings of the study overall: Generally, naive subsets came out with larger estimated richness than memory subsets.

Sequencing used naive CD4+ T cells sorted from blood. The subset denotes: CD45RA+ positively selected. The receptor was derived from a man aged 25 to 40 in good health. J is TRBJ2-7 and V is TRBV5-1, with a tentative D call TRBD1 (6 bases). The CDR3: CASKLTGNSYEQYF. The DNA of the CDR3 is TGCGCCAGCAAACTAACAGGGAACTCCTACGAGCAGTACTTC.